The present T cell receptor beta chain was sequenced within a study of blood T cell repertoires in COVID-19. Looked up from germline, CDR1 is MNHNY and CDR2 is SVGAGI (reference sequence). V lost 10 bases, J lost 7 bases, and 19 bases lay in between. This CDR3 is 13 amino acids long. How the authors handled the data: Estimates of nucleated cell counts were drawn from the amplification of reference gene primers. TCRdb keeps only in-frame clones here, not all; method: immunoSEQ multiplex PCR. D and trimming were read from the DNA, whereas the V and J calls and clone size are those reported in that table. The data show 240,000 or so clones, about 80% seen once. This clone was seen a few times.

This TCR came from a woman aged 80 or older with acute or convalescent COVID-19. V usage is TRBV6-6 and J usage is TRBJ1-2; D is possibly TRBD1 (5 bases). The sample consisted of peripheral blood. In nucleotides, the CDR3 is TGTGCCACCTCTCTGGTTCTTGGGGCTGGCTACACCTTC. This gives the protein CATSLVLGAGYTF.